The 19 T cell receptor beta chains given below trace back to one sample, sequenced in a study of blood T cell repertoires in COVID-19. Repertoires were generated with immunoSEQ multiplex PCR, while TCRdb's copy carries only in-frame clones and drops some. The table includes about 370,000 clones, 89% detected once. The sample consisted of peripheral blood. The receptors come from a woman aged 25-40 years with COVID-19, enrolled during active disease.

The chain recombines TRBV11-2 with TRBJ2-3, with D perhaps matching TRBD1 (5 bases). The CDR3 loop spans 17 amino acids. Looked up from germline, CDR1 is SGHAT and CDR2 is FQNNGV. Trimming shortened V by 5 bases and J by 1 base, and 19 bases separated the two germline ends. Here the CDR3 reads CASSLPPFGQGTDTQYF. CDR3 nucleotides: TGTGCCAGCAGCCTCCCACCCTTCGGACAAGGCACAGATACGCAGTATTTT.

The rearrangement joins TRBV27 to TRBJ1-2, with 8 bases fitting TRBD1. The V segment lost 8 bases and the J segment 4 bases; nucleotides outside the gene matches: 3. Per germline, CDR1 MNHEY and CDR2 SMNVEV (reference sequence). The CDR3 is 12 amino acids. CDR3 coding DNA: TGTGCCAGCCGGACAGGGCCCTATGGCTACACCTTC. This gives the protein CASRTGPYGYTF.

This CDR3 reads CASSRGAEAFF. CDR3 coding DNA: TGCGCCAGCAGCCGGGGAGCTGAAGCTTTCTTT. The chain has TRBV4-3 and TRBJ1-1; no firm D call. This CDR3 has 11 amino acids. The V gene's germline CDR1 is LGHNA and CDR2 YSLEER. Trimming removed 4 bases from V and 6 bases from J, with 6 bases in between.

The table lists this clone with a count of one. The gene calls are TRBV9 and TRBJ2-1, with a possible D match to TRBD2 (5 bases). With 5 bases removed from V and 8 bases from J, the gap between germline ends came to 14 bases. The germline V gene has CDR1 SGDLS and CDR2 YYNGEE. This CDR3 contains 13 residues. The CDR3 region has the DNA TGTGCCAGCAGATCCCTTAGCGTCGATGAGCAGTTCTTC. Its translation is CASRSLSVDEQFF.

The chain recombines TRBV27 with TRBJ2-7; maybe TRBD1 (7 bases). The CDR3 spans 15 residues. The V gene lost 8 bases and the J gene lost 2 bases, with 19 bases spanning the gap. Looked up from germline, CDR1 is MNHEY and CDR2 is SMNVEV (reference sequence). CDR3 bases: TGTGCCAGCGCTACACCCCGCGGGACAGCCTACGAGCAGTACTTC. This sequence encodes CASATPRGTAYEQYF.

The rearrangement links TRBV5-6 to TRBJ2-7; D is unclear. Germline-derived CDR1 and CDR2 are SGHDT and YYEEEE. With 0 bases removed from V and 5 bases from J, the gap between germline ends came to 12 bases. The CDR3 contains 14 residues. CDR3 in DNA: TGTGCCAGCAGCTTGGCCGTACAGCTCGACGAGCAGTACTTC. Amino acids: CASSLAVQLDEQYF.

The chain combines TRBV7-2 with TRBJ2-7, with TRBD1 as a possible D gene (6 bases). The CDR3 has 18 amino acids. Germline assignment: CDR1 SGHTA and CDR2 FQGNSA. Between the trimmed V and J ends, which lost 2 bases and 1 base, there was a span of 21 bases. The CDR3 DNA sequence: TGTGCCAGCAGCTTACCAGGCGTCCTACGGGACAAGTCCTACGAGCAGTACTTC. Its protein is CASSLPGVLRDKSYEQYF.

This clone has only one observation. The chain is built from TRBV19 and TRBJ2-7, with 12 positions matching TRBD1. The ends lost 9 bases at V and 4 bases at J; junction bases unmatched: 10. Germline CDR1 LNHDA, CDR2 SQIVND (reference sequence). This CDR3 region has 15 residues. The CDR3 spells CASGTGGFEAYEQYF. For the CDR3, the DNA is TGTGCCAGCGGGACAGGGGGCTTCGAGGCGTACGAGCAGTACTTC. The variable domain in full, completed from reference TRBV19 and TRBJ2-7, reads DGGITQSPKYLFRKEGQNVTLSCEQNLNHDAMYWYRQDPGQGLRLIYYSQIVNDFQKGDIAEGYSVSREKKESFPLTVTSAQKNPTAFYLCASGTGGFEAYEQYFGPGTRLTVT.

The J gene is TRBJ2-7, the V gene TRBV7-2; TRBD1 matches at 7 bases. The CDR3 totals 13 residues. J was trimmed by 3 bases and V by 2 bases; bases with no gene match: 1. CDR1 SGHTA and CDR2 FQGNSA come from the germline V gene. CDR3 sequence (DNA): TGTGCCAGCAGCTTAAACAGGGGCTACGAGCAGTACGTC. Translated: CASSLNRGYEQYV.

The V gene is TRBV10-3, the J gene TRBJ1-5; the match to TRBD1 covers 8 bases. Germline CDR1 and CDR2: ENHRY and SYGVKD. Germline trimming cut 6 bases from V and 6 bases from J; bases unmatched to any gene: 4. This CDR3 is built from 13 residues. CDR3 amino acids: CAIRDREGQPQHF. The CDR3 DNA is TGTGCCATCAGGGACAGGGAAGGTCAGCCCCAGCATTTT.

V usage is TRBV27 and J usage is TRBJ2-3; 8 positions match TRBD2. Per germline, CDR1 MNHEY and CDR2 SMNVEV (reference sequence). This CDR3 has 16 amino acids. Losses at the gene ends were 3 bases for V and 5 bases for J; bases not matched to a gene: 10. The CDR3 DNA sequence: TGTGCCAGCAGTTTGTTGCGGGAGGATGGAAAAGATACGCAGTATTTT. Translated: CASSLLREDGKDTQYF.

The chain carries TRBV19 and TRBJ2-1; D might be TRBD1 (6 bases). Germline V gene lookup returns CDR1 LNHDA and CDR2 SQIVND (reference sequence). The CDR3 runs to 17 residues. V was shortened by 1 base and J by 5 bases, with 18 bases between the two germline ends. The CDR3 reads CASSIASQAQGNNEQFF. DNA of the CDR3: TGTGCCAGTAGTATAGCCTCCCAGGCACAGGGAAACAATGAGCAGTTCTTC.

The V call is TRBV28, the J call TRBJ2-6; no firm D call. Germline CDR1 and CDR2: MDHEN and SYDVKM. The CDR3 consists of 14 residues. V shed 8 bases and J shed 0 bases, with 8 bases lying between them. CDR3 DNA: TGTGCCAGCCAAACTATCTCTGGGGCCAACGTCCTGACTTTC. It encodes CASQTISGANVLTF.

This clone was seen only a few times. This chain links TRBV7-6 with TRBJ2-1; weak D call: TRBD2 (7 bases). CDR1 and CDR2 (germline): SGHVS, FNYEAQ. V lost 2 bases to trimming and J lost 8 bases, with 16 bases between them. This CDR3 spans 15 amino acids. CDR3 DNA sequence: TGTGCCAGCAGCTTATCGGGGGGCCTATCCCATGAGCAGTTCTTC. Protein sequence: CASSLSGGLSHEQFF.

This chain uses TRBV29-1 with TRBJ2-7; possibly TRBD1 for D (6 bases). V was shortened by 6 bases and J by 4 bases, with 10 bases between the two germline ends. The CDR3 is 11 residues long. The germline gives CDR1 SQVTM, CDR2 ANQGSEA. This chain's CDR3 is CSVVQGYEQYF. CDR3 coding DNA: TGCAGCGTGGTACAGGGATACGAGCAGTACTTC.

This sequence joins TRBV7-9 and TRBJ2-7; possible D gene TRBD2, 5 bases. Trimming cost V 4 bases and J 3 bases, with 13 bases left between them. In germline, CDR1 is SEHNR, CDR2 FQNEAQ (reference sequence). CDR3 length: 14 residues. CDR3 in DNA: TGTGCCAGCAGCTACCTCGGGGAAGTCTACGAGCAGTACGTC. This encodes CASSYLGEVYEQYV.

The chain links TRBV5-1 to TRBJ1-4; perhaps TRBD1 as D (5 bases). The CDR3 has 14 residues. V was trimmed by 4 bases and J by 7 bases, leaving 14 bases between them. Germline V gene data show CDR1 as SGHRS and CDR2 as YFSETQ. CDR3 amino acids: CASSPQFGGEKLFF. CDR3 coding DNA: TGCGCCAGCAGCCCCCAATTCGGGGGTGAAAAACTGTTTTTT. The full variable domain, rest sourced from reference TRBV5-1 and TRBJ1-4, is KAGVTQTPRYLIKTRGQQVTLSCSPISGHRSVSWYQQTPGQGLQFLFEYFSETQRNKGNFPGRFSGRQFSNSRSEMNVSTLELGDSALYLCASSPQFGGEKLFFGSGTQLSVL.

The V and J genes are TRBV28 and TRBJ1-2; D is perhaps TRBD1 (5 bases). V shed 5 bases and J shed 1 base, with 14 bases lying between them. Germline CDR1 and CDR2: MDHEN and SYDVKM. The CDR3 runs to 15 residues. The CDR3 region has the DNA TGTGCCAGCAGTCAAAGGGACTTCCGTAACTATGGCTACACCTTC. Protein: CASSQRDFRNYGYTF.

V is TRBV6-2 or TRBV6-3 and J is TRBJ1-5; maybe TRBD1 (5 bases). Trimming cost V 0 bases and J 6 bases, with 21 bases left between them. CDR1 is MNHEY, CDR2 SVGEGT, per germline. The CDR3 is 18 residues long. The CDR3 loop reads CASSYSRGGSWRGQPQHF. CDR3 bases: TGTGCCAGCAGTTACTCAAGGGGCGGGTCCTGGCGGGGTCAGCCCCAGCATTTT.